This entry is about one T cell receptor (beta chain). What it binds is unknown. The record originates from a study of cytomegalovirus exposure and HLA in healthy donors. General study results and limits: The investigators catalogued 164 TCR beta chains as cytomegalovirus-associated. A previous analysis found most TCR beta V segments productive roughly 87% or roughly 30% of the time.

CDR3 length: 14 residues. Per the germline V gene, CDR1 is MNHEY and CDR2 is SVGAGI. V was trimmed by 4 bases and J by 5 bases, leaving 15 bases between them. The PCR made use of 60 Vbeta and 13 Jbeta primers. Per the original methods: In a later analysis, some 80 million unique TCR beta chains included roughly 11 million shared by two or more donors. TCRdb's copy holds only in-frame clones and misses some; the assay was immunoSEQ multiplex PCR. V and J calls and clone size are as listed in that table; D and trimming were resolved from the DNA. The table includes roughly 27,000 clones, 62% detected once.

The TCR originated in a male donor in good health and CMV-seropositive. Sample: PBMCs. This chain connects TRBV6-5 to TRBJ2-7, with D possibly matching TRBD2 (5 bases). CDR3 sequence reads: CASSSRTPRDEQYF. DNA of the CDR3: TGTGCCAGCAGTTCGCGGACTCCCCGCGACGAGCAGTACTTC.